The source of this T cell receptor beta chain is a study of T cell changes during pregnancy in multiple sclerosis. This CDR3 spans 16 amino acids. Germline V lookup: CDR1 KGHSH, CDR2 LQKENI. V lost 2 bases and J 3 bases, leaving 16 bases between the germline ends. Produced via immunoSEQ multiplex PCR; TCRdb's table is partial and in-frame only. This table holds approximately 40,000 clones, almost 95% found once. The material sequenced was peripheral blood. The TCR was taken from a female donor with multiple sclerosis, enrolled in a pregnancy study. The rearrangement joins TRBV18 to TRBJ1-1; no firm D call. In DNA, the CDR3 is TGTGCCAGCTCACCAAAGGATACTCGCTTCTACACTGAAGCTTTCTTT. Translating gives CASSPKDTRFYTEAFF.